The present entry profiles one T cell receptor beta chain with its context. The sample comes from a study of a mutant IDH1 vaccine in newly diagnosed glioma. Data came from immunoSEQ multiplex PCR; TCRdb stores just in-frame clones and leaves some out. The sample yields tens of thousands of clones, about 83% seen once. Regarding time point: baseline, week 1 (first vaccination visit). Noted treatment: pre-vaccination baseline after standard-of-care therapy. The length of the CDR3 is 16 residues. V was trimmed by 3 bases and J by 6 bases, leaving 21 bases between them. Germline V gene data show CDR1 as SGHNT and CDR2 as YYREEE (reference sequence).

J is TRBJ1-2 and V is TRBV5-4; TRBD1 might be the D (6 bases). This TCR derives from a woman in her fifties or sixties with glioma. Sequencing was performed on PBMCs, taken from a glioma patient treated with radiotherapy, temozolomide or both. DNA for the CDR3: TGTGCCAGCAGCTGGGACATGAAAGGGGCAGAGGATGGCTACACCTTC. As protein: CASSWDMKGAEDGYTF. Supplemented by reference TRBV5-4 and TRBJ1-2, the full variable domain reads ETGVTQSPTHLIKTRGQQVTLRCSSQSGHNTVSWYQQALGQGPQFIFQYYREEENGRGNFPPRFSGLQFPNYSSELNVNALELDDSALYLCASSWDMKGAEDGYTFGSGTRLTVV.